A selection of T cell receptor beta chains follows, all from one sample in a study of blood T cell repertoires in COVID-19. The repertoire was sequenced with immunoSEQ multiplex PCR; TCRdb's copy has only in-frame clones and lacks some. The sample includes about 250,000 clones, roughly 90% of them seen just once. Sample: peripheral blood. These receptors originate from a middle-aged woman who had recovered from COVID-19. The CDR3 runs from the conserved cysteine through the conserved F or W. The D gene is left open where the match is weak. Only part of the rows carry a size: once, few, many, or a class if the clone is expanded.

clone_size: NA; j_call: TRBJ2-1; d_call: NA; v_call: TRBV21-1; cdr3_aa: CASSKELAGGPGTYNEQFF; cdr3_nt: TGTGCCAGCAGCAAAGAGCTAGCGGGAGGCCCGGGGACCTACAATGAGCAGTTCTTC
clone_size: few; j_call: TRBJ2-4; d_call: NA; v_call: TRBV4-1; cdr3_aa: CASSQDPPGPIQYF; cdr3_nt: TGCGCCAGCAGCCAAGACCCCCCAGGTCCCATTCAGTACTTC
clone_size: NA; j_call: TRBJ2-3; d_call: TRBD2; v_call: TRBV4-1; cdr3_aa: CASSQGLAGGRADTQYF; cdr3_nt: TGCGCCAGCAGCCAAGGTTTAGCGGGAGGGAGGGCGGATACGCAGTATTTT
clone_size: NA; j_call: TRBJ2-1; d_call: NA; v_call: TRBV30; cdr3_aa: CAWSSLGGSGNEQFF; cdr3_nt: TGTGCCTGGAGTTCCCTCGGGGGATCGGGCAATGAGCAGTTCTTC
clone_size: NA; j_call: TRBJ1-1; d_call: NA; v_call: TRBV15; cdr3_aa: CATSRDQGLLAFF; cdr3_nt: TGTGCCACCAGCAGAGATCAGGGGCTGCTGGCTTTCTTT
clone_size: NA; j_call: TRBJ2-1; d_call: TRBD2; v_call: TRBV11-2; cdr3_aa: CASSLGVAGSLGDEQFF; cdr3_nt: TGTGCCAGCAGCTTAGGCGTAGCGGGAAGTTTGGGGGATGAGCAGTTCTTC
clone_size: NA; j_call: TRBJ2-7; d_call: TRBD2; v_call: TRBV3-1/TRBV3-2; cdr3_aa: CASSQGASGSEQYF; cdr3_nt: TGTGCCAGCAGCCAAGGTGCTAGCGGGAGCGAGCAGTACTTC
clone_size: NA; j_call: TRBJ1-1; d_call: NA; v_call: TRBV5-5; cdr3_aa: CASSKGQNTEAFF; cdr3_nt: TGTGCCAGCAGCAAGGGACAGAACACTGAAGCTTTCTTT
clone_size: NA; j_call: TRBJ2-7; d_call: TRBD1; v_call: TRBV28; cdr3_aa: CASSIPGQGSYEQYF; cdr3_nt: TGTGCCAGCAGTATTCCGGGACAGGGATCCTACGAGCAGTACTTC
clone_size: NA; j_call: TRBJ1-6; d_call: NA; v_call: TRBV7-9; cdr3_aa: CASGQSNSPLHF; cdr3_nt: TGTGCCAGCGGACAGTCTAATTCACCCCTCCACTTT
clone_size: few; j_call: TRBJ2-3; d_call: TRBD2; v_call: TRBV6-4; cdr3_aa: CASSDTAGESDTQYF; cdr3_nt: TGTGCCAGCAGTGATACAGCGGGAGAGTCAGATACGCAGTATTTT